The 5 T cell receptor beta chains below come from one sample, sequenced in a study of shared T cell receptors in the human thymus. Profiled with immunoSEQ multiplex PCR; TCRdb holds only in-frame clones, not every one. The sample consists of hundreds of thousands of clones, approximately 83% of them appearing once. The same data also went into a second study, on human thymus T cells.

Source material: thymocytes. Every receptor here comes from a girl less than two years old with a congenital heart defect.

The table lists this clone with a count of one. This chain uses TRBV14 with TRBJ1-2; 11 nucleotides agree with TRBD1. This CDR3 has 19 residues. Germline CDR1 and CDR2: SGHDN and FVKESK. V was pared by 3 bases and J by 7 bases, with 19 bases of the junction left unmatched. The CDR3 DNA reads TGTGCCAGCAGCCACACTGAGGGGGGACAGGGGGTCTGGCTCGGTGGCTACACCTTC. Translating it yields CASSHTEGGQGVWLGGYTF.

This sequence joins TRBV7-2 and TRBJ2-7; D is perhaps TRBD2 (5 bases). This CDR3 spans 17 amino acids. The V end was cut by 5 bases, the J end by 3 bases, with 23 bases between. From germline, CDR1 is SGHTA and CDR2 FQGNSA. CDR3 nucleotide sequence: TGTGCCAGCAGCCTTAAGTGGTCCCCCGGGATGTTCTACGAGCAGTACTTC. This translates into CASSLKWSPGMFYEQYF.

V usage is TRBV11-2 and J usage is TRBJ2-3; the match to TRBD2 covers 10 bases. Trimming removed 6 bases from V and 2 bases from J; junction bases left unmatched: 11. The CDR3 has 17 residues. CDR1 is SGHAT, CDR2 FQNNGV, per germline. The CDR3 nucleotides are TGTGCCAGCAGTCCCAGGGGTAGCGGGGGGTCCACAGATACGCAGTATTTT. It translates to CASSPRGSGGSTDTQYF.

CDR3 DNA: TGTGCCAGCAGCTTTAATCCCCGAGCCCTAGCGGGGACGGGAGGCTACAATGAGCAGTTCTTC. Encoded protein: CASSFNPRALAGTGGYNEQFF. V and J are TRBV7-6 and TRBJ2-1, with TRBD2 identical over 9 bases. The germline V gene encodes CDR1 SGHVS and CDR2 FNYEAQ. After removal of 3 bases from V and 3 bases from J, the junction contained 21 bases not matched to a gene. This CDR3 comprises 21 residues.

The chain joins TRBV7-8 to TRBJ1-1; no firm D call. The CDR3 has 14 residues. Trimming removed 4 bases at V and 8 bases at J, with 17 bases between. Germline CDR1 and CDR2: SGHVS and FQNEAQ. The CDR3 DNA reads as TGTGCCAGCAGCTCCTCGCATCTCGGCGGGGAAGCTTTCTTT. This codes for CASSSSHLGGEAFF.